The 15 T cell receptor beta chains given below trace back to one sample, sequenced in a study of control samples from healthy donors and cancer patients. The data were produced by immunoSEQ multiplex PCR, yet TCRdb's version contains in-frame clones alone and is incomplete. The profile shows tens of thousands of clones, around 92% of them singletons. Sequencing was performed on PBMCs. The receptors originated from a man over 45 with lung cancer.

This rearrangement joins TRBV7-8 to TRBJ2-1; D could derive from TRBD1 or TRBD2 (6 bases each). Trimming removed 0 bases at V and 10 bases at J, with 13 bases between. Germline-derived CDR1 and CDR2 are SGHVS and FQNEAQ. There are 14 residues in the CDR3. The DNA for the CDR3 is TGTGCCAGCAGCTTAGCTGGGGGGCGGTCCGAGCAGTTCTTC. Translation gives CASSLAGGRSEQFF.

J is TRBJ2-2 and V is TRBV5-1; D is uncertain. The ends were cut back, 1 base at V and 8 bases at J, with 9 bases in the middle. Germline V gene sequence: CDR1 SGHRS, CDR2 YFSETQ. The CDR3 sequence is 13 residues long. CDR3 loop: CASSLNGEGELFF. DNA of the CDR3: TGCGCCAGCAGCTTGAACGGAGAGGGGGAGCTGTTTTTT. Variable domain in full (rest from reference TRBV5-1 and TRBJ2-2): KAGVTQTPRYLIKTRGQQVTLSCSPISGHRSVSWYQQTPGQGLQFLFEYFSETQRNKGNFPGRFSGRQFSNSRSEMNVSTLELGDSALYLCASSLNGEGELFFGEGSRLTVL.

The chain employs TRBV10-3 and TRBJ2-5; D perhaps matches TRBD2 (5 bases). Germline CDR1 reads ENHRY; CDR2 reads SYGVKD. The CDR3 runs to 16 residues. The germline V and J ends were trimmed by 4 bases and 5 bases, with 20 bases remaining between them. CDR3 coding DNA: TGTGCCATCAGTGCCGGTCGGGGTCAAGGTGCCGAGACCCAGTACTTC. This gives the protein CAISAGRGQGAETQYF.

The rearrangement links TRBV28 to TRBJ2-7; TRBD1 matches at 8 bases. In germline, CDR1 is MDHEN, CDR2 SYDVKM. Trimming at V came to 2 bases and at J to 2 bases, leaving 5 bases not matched to a gene. The CDR3 loop spans 15 amino acids. The CDR3 region has the DNA TGTGCCAGCAGTTTAACAGACAGGGGACCCTACGAGCAGTACTTC. Its translation is CASSLTDRGPYEQYF.

This sequence joins TRBV7-9 and TRBJ2-2; a possible D gene is TRBD1 (5 bases). The CDR3 runs 19 residues. V was cut by 1 base and J by 0 bases, with 18 bases left in between. CDR1 is SEHNR, CDR2 FQNEAQ, per germline (reference sequence). The CDR3 DNA reads TGTGCCAGCAGCTTAGATCTAGTCCCCGCGACAGCGAACACCGGGGAGCTGTTTTTT. Amino acid sequence: CASSLDLVPATANTGELFF.

The V and J genes are TRBV15 and TRBJ2-3; TRBD2 agrees at 8 bases. Per the germline V gene, CDR1 is LNHNV and CDR2 is YYDKDF (reference sequence). The CDR3 is 15 amino acids. V trimming: 4 bases; J trimming: 2 bases; junction bases outside the gene matches: 5. The CDR3 here is CATSTTSAYTDTQYF. The CDR3 DNA reads as TGTGCCACCAGCACGACTAGCGCCTACACAGATACGCAGTATTTT.

The chain is built from TRBV27 and TRBJ2-5; tentative D call: TRBD1 (6 bases). The germline V gene has CDR1 MNHEY and CDR2 SMNVEV (reference sequence). The length of the CDR3 is 12 residues. Trimming cost V 6 bases and J 2 bases, with 7 bases left between them. This CDR3 reads CASRDRQETQYF. The CDR3 region has the DNA TGTGCCAGCAGGGACAGACAAGAGACCCAGTACTTC.

This rearrangement joins TRBV18 to TRBJ1-5; 7 bases are a match to TRBD1. CDR3 length: 16 amino acids. Germline V lookup: CDR1 KGHSH, CDR2 LQKENI. Trimming at V came to 2 bases and at J to 0 bases, leaving 4 bases not matched to a gene. The CDR3 DNA is TGTGCCAGCTCACCAGACAGGGCCCGTAGCAATCAGCCCCAGCATTTT. Its protein is CASSPDRARSNQPQHF.

This clone was recorded a few times. This chain links TRBV12-3 or TRBV12-4 with TRBJ2-1; D gene unclear. V dropped 1 base and J dropped 9 bases, with 7 bases sitting between them. The CDR3 has 12 residues. CDR3 sequence: CASSLVETEQFF. The CDR3 nucleotides are TGTGCCAGCAGTTTAGTTGAAACTGAGCAGTTCTTC.

This clone appeared a single time. V usage is TRBV7-9 and J usage is TRBJ2-7; D is undetermined. The CDR3 sequence is 12 residues long. V gave up 6 bases and J gave up 9 bases, with 15 bases separating them. Germline loops: CDR1 SEHNR, CDR2 FQNEAQ (reference sequence). CDR3 in amino acids: CASSQDLVTQYF. The CDR3 nucleotides read TGTGCCAGCAGTCAGGACCTTGTCACGCAGTACTTC.

The chain combines TRBV9 with TRBJ1-2, with a weak D call TRBD1 (5 bases). Germline values: CDR1 SGDLS, CDR2 YYNGEE. There are 15 residues in the CDR3. Trimming took off 3 bases at V and 7 bases at J, with 19 bases between the two ends. The CDR3 protein is CASSGRDALIGGYTF. DNA for the CDR3: TGTGCCAGCAGCGGGCGGGACGCCTTAATCGGTGGCTACACCTTC. The variable domain in full, with the rest retrieved from reference TRBV9 and TRBJ1-2, is DSGVTQTPKHLITATGQRVTLRCSPRSGDLSVYWYQQSLDQGLQFLIQYYNGEERAKGNILERFSAQQFPDLHSELNLSSLELGDSALYFCASSGRDALIGGYTFGSGTRLTVV.

The chain couples TRBV7-2 to TRBJ1-1, with a tentative D call TRBD1 (5 bases). V was shortened by 4 bases and J by 5 bases, with 11 bases between the two germline ends. From germline, CDR1 is SGHTA and CDR2 FQGNSA. The CDR3 is 13 amino acids. CDR3 coding DNA: TGTGCCAGCAGCTCGGGGGGATTGACTGAAGCTTTCTTT. Its translation: CASSSGGLTEAFF. Together with reference TRBV7-2 and TRBJ1-1, the CDR3 gives the full variable domain: GAGVSQSPSNKVTEKGKDVELRCDPISGHTALYWYRQSLGQGLEFLIYFQGNSAPDKSGLPSDRFSAERTGGSVSTLTIQRTQQEDSAVYLCASSSGGLTEAFFGQGTRLTVV.

In this sample, this clone turned up a few times. One junction end does not reproduce the germline sequence, and a read error may be involved. The V call is TRBV6-1, the J call TRBJ2-7; 10 bases align to TRBD1. The CDR3 sequence is 17 residues long. In germline, CDR1 is MNHNS, CDR2 SASEGT. CDR3 nucleotides: TGTGCCAGCAGAGAAGACGCCGGGACAGGGGACGCCTACGAGCAGTACTTC. Translating it yields CASREDAGTGDAYEQYF.

The table lists this clone with a few counts. The CDR3 DNA sequence: TGCGCCAGCAGCGGAAGACAGGGAGAAAGGTACGAGCAGTACTTC. It is translated as CASSGRQGERYEQYF. The chain employs TRBV5-1 and TRBJ2-7, with TRBD1 matching over 7 bases. The junction had 11 bases not matched to a gene; V was cut back by 4 bases and J by 4 bases. Germline lookup yields CDR1 SGHRS and CDR2 YFSETQ. This CDR3 has 15 amino acids.

This rearrangement joins TRBV18 to TRBJ2-1; 9 bases line up with TRBD1. The germline V gene encodes CDR1 KGHSH and CDR2 LQKENI. The CDR3 length is 15 residues. V was clipped by 7 bases and J by 9 bases; unmatched bases: 13. CDR3 sequence (DNA): TGTGCCAGCTTTCAAGACAGGGGGAGTATAGGTGAGCAGTTCTTC. Translation gives CASFQDRGSIGEQFF.